This T cell receptor (beta chain) stems from a study of blood T cells in healthy people across ages. It was with a sample-barcoded 5' primer and a J-beta primer mix that a second PCR of about 6 to 11 cycles was run. Samples each returned at least 2.5 million CDR3-containing paired-end reads. TCRdb itself ran the 5' RACE reads through MiXCR, one entry per CDR3 protein. The sample contains approximately 730,000 distinct CDR3 sequences, 40% to 45% of which appear only once. This clonotype was recorded once. Per-sample PBMC isolation yielded at least 6 million cells. This clonotype originated in a woman aged 60 to 75 in good health. The source material was blood.

This CDR3 reads CASSSGQNQGDTQYF. The CDR3 DNA is TGTGCCAGCAGCTCCGGACAAAACCAGGGGGATACGCAGTATTTT. This chain links TRBV5-8 with TRBJ2-3; possible D gene TRBD1, 6 bases. From germline, CDR1 is SGHTS and CDR2 YDEGEE. Trimming took 3 bases from V and 6 from J, leaving 17 bases between them. The CDR3 has 15 amino acids.